A selection of T cell receptor beta chains follows, all from one sample in a study of blood T cell repertoires in COVID-19. Only in-frame clones appear in the TCRdb table, and some are missing; sequencing was by immunoSEQ multiplex PCR. The table records around 150,000 clones, 81% of them present only once. The sample was peripheral blood. Receptor source: a man aged 60-69 years with active or convalescent COVID-19. Each CDR3 is given without its conserved first and last residue.

V	J	CDR3
TRBV2	TRBJ2-1	ASTRQPGKYNEQF
TRBV5-8	TRBJ2-1	ASSLVSSGRQF
TRBV7-6	TRBJ2-4	ASSPGTSGFLAKNIQY
TRBV15	TRBJ2-7	ATSSLRGVGIYEQY
TRBV6-5	TRBJ1-2	ASRPRAGSNYGYT
TRBV27	TRBJ2-2	ASSATSAFTGELF
TRBV13	TRBJ2-3	ASSYFMEETQY
TRBV29-1	TRBJ1-4	SVARPGVREKLF
TRBV5-8	TRBJ2-1	ASTGTSGRGGNEQF
TRBV18	TRBJ2-1	ASSPETSGRKYNEQF
TRBV24-1	TRBJ2-1	ATSGTGGGNRGNEQF
TRBV28	TRBJ1-2	ASSPDSGSRRGYT
TRBV19	TRBJ1-2	ASKTLTGVSGYT
TRBV2	TRBJ2-1	ASRPGMSNDEQF
TRBV19	TRBJ2-7	ASRGTGSSYEQY
TRBV10-3	TRBJ2-7	ATWVGGRNEQY
TRBV6-5	TRBJ2-2	ASLPTGFAGELF
TRBV10-2	TRBJ1-1	ASSDSQEAF
TRBV7-8	TRBJ1-2	ASSLVQNYGYT
TRBV27	TRBJ1-2	ASSLTRGPNYGYT
TRBV20-1	TRBJ1-2	SASGTGTGVRGYT
TRBV7-9	TRBJ2-1	ASSRTSEYNEQF
TRBV19	TRBJ1-4	ASRQGGVGEKLF
TRBV19	TRBJ1-2	ASKSRGRSYGYT
TRBV6-2/TRBV6-3	TRBJ2-2	ASSRLAYTGELF